This entry lists 9 T cell receptor beta chains sequenced from one sample in a study of vaccination effects on CD4 cells after COVID-19. These receptors have no identified antigens. After expansion with viral peptide pools in the ViraFEST assay, antigen-specific CD4+ T cells were sequenced. The culture ran for around nine days before CD4+ T cells were isolated. Vaccination of participants consisted of two doses of either the BNT162b2 or mRNA-1273 vaccine. Generated by immunoSEQ multiplex PCR, the TCRdb table keeps only in-frame clones and is missing some. The table includes 21,000 or so clones, approximately 76% detected once. The source material was CD4+ T cells from PBMCs cultured with HCoV-229E spike peptides, sampled after COVID-19 vaccination. All receptors derive from a human donor who received a COVID-19 vaccine.

This clone was seen a handful of times. The chain employs TRBV2 and TRBJ1-2; 8 nucleotides agree with TRBD1. V was pared by 5 bases and J by 6 bases, with 5 bases of the junction left unmatched. The germline CDR1 and CDR2 sequences are SNHLY and FYNNEI. The CDR3 has 13 amino acids. The CDR3 DNA reads TGTGCCAGCAGTTACAGGGGGTTGGATGGCTACACCTTC. Protein product: CASSYRGLDGYTF.

This chain links TRBV10-3 with TRBJ2-1; 14 bases agree with TRBD2. V trimming: 6 bases; J trimming: 6 bases; junction bases outside the gene matches: 1. Germline V gives CDR1 ENHRY, CDR2 SYGVKD. The CDR3 has 14 amino acids. The CDR3 sequence is CAIRTSGGANEQFF. DNA of the CDR3: TGTGCCATCAGGACTAGCGGGGGGGCCAATGAGCAGTTCTTC.

V and J are TRBV18 and TRBJ1-3; D is uncertain. The V and J ends lost 0 bases and 1 base respectively, with 13 bases between them. The CDR3 covers 17 residues. Germline-derived CDR1 and CDR2 are KGHSH and LQKENI. The CDR3, as DNA: TGTGCCAGCTCACCACCTCACAGTGGAGGTTCTGGAAACACCATATATTTT. Protein product: CASSPPHSGGSGNTIYF.

This clone occurred once. V and J are TRBV6-1 and TRBJ2-3, with unresolved D. Germline V gene sequence: CDR1 MNHNS, CDR2 SASEGT. The CDR3 length is 13 residues. V dropped 2 bases and J dropped 5 bases, with 8 bases sitting between them. The CDR3 region is CASSEIWGDTQYF. CDR3 DNA: TGTGCCAGCAGTGAAATTTGGGGAGATACGCAGTATTTT.

The chain links TRBV19 to TRBJ1-1; D is unclear. This CDR3 has 14 residues. The ends were cut back, 4 bases at V and 1 base at J, with 10 bases in the middle. Germline V gene sequence: CDR1 LNHDA, CDR2 SQIVND (reference sequence). CDR3 amino acids: CASSNKAGNTEAFF. The CDR3 coding sequence is TGTGCCAGTAGTAACAAAGCCGGGAACACTGAAGCTTTCTTT.

The V and J genes are TRBV25-1 and TRBJ1-1; TRBD1 agrees at 7 bases. Trimming cost V 5 bases and J 3 bases; bases outside gene matches: 6. The CDR3 totals 14 residues. CDR1 and CDR2 from the germline V gene are MGHDK and SYGVNS. The CDR3 here is CASSKQGWDTEAFF. CDR3 in DNA: TGTGCCAGCAGTAAACAGGGGTGGGACACTGAAGCTTTCTTT.

The chain is built from TRBV7-8 and TRBJ1-6, with TRBD1 as a possible D gene (6 bases). Trimming left V 8 bases short and J 0 bases short, with 11 bases between. The CDR3 runs to 15 residues. Germline assignment: CDR1 SGHVS and CDR2 FQNEAQ. The CDR3 here is CASLTGSSYNSPLHF. As DNA, the CDR3 is TGTGCCAGCTTAACAGGGAGCTCCTATAATTCACCCCTCCACTTT.

The chain recombines TRBV11-3 with TRBJ2-5; D is perhaps TRBD2 (7 bases). The V and J ends lost 5 bases and 5 bases respectively, with 18 bases between them. The V gene's germline CDR1 is SGHNT and CDR2 YENEEA. This CDR3 has 15 residues. CDR3 bases: TGTGCCAGCAGCCAGAATGGGGGGGGCGGCGAGACCCAGTACTTC. This gives the protein CASSQNGGGGETQYF.

The genes are TRBV19 and TRBJ1-1; no definite D call. From germline, CDR1 is LNHDA and CDR2 SQIVND (reference sequence). This CDR3 comprises 15 residues. Trimming cost V 7 bases and J 4 bases, with 19 bases left between them. CDR3 residues: CASTVPGHYSTEAFF. The CDR3 nucleotides are TGTGCCAGTACCGTACCGGGCCACTACAGCACTGAAGCTTTCTTT.